This entry concerns a single T cell receptor (beta chain). Assay: immunoSEQ multiplex PCR; the TCRdb copy retains only in-frame clones and omits some. The profile covers 95,000 to 150,000 clones, with around 74% appearing a single time and around 6% taken by the ten largest. Trimming removed 2 bases at V and 3 bases at J, with 5 bases between. The germline CDR1 and CDR2 sequences are SGHAT and FQNNGV. CDR3 length: 13 amino acids. This entry belongs to a study of blood T cell repertoires in COVID-19. The rearrangement uses TRBV11-2 and TRBJ2-1; no definite D call. The sequenced sample was peripheral blood. This TCR was recovered from a man in his fifties or sixties with acute or convalescent COVID-19. The CDR3 DNA reads as TGTGCCAGCAGCTTACCTGTCTACAATGAGCAGTTCTTC. As protein: CASSLPVYNEQFF.